These 12 T cell receptor beta chains were sequenced from one sample in a study of blood T cell repertoires in COVID-19. Data came from immunoSEQ multiplex PCR; TCRdb stores just in-frame clones and leaves some out. The sample yields about 260,000 clones, 87% seen once. The sequencing sample was made of peripheral blood. Every receptor here comes from a woman aged 40-49 years who had recovered from COVID-19.

The rearrangement links TRBV5-4 to TRBJ2-5; 12 nucleotides agree with TRBD2. V gave up 0 bases and J gave up 10 bases; unmatched junction bases: 4. The CDR3 extends over 14 amino acids. Germline V gives CDR1 SGHNT, CDR2 YYREEE (reference sequence). The CDR3 nucleotides are TGTGCCAGCAGCTTGGGACTAGCGGGGGACCTCCAGTACTTC. This gives the protein CASSLGLAGDLQYF. The full variable domain, completed using reference TRBV5-4 and TRBJ2-5, is ETGVTQSPTHLIKTRGQQVTLRCSSQSGHNTVSWYQQALGQGPQFIFQYYREEENGRGNFPPRFSGLQFPNYSSELNVNALELDDSALYLCASSLGLAGDLQYFGPGTRLLVL.

The rearrangement uses TRBV18 and TRBJ1-3; 9 bases are a match to TRBD1. Germline trimming cut 5 bases from V and 1 base from J; bases unmatched to any gene: 6. The CDR3 sequence is 16 residues long. In germline, CDR1 is KGHSH, CDR2 LQKENI. CDR3 region: CASSGTGSNSGNTIYF. In DNA, the CDR3 is TGTGCCAGCTCAGGGACAGGGAGCAATTCTGGAAACACCATATATTTT.

The chain joins TRBV7-6 to TRBJ2-3; 7 bases are a match to TRBD1. The CDR3 has 17 amino acids. The germline gives CDR1 SGHVS, CDR2 FNYEAQ. The J segment lost 4 bases and the V segment lost 5 bases, leaving 15 bases of the junction unmatched. The CDR3 nucleotides read TGTGCCAGCAGCCCACGATCGGGACAGCCAACCGCAGATACGCAGTATTTT. Translated, it gives CASSPRSGQPTADTQYF.

This chain uses TRBV14 with TRBJ2-5, with D tentatively TRBD1 (5 bases). This CDR3 is 16 amino acids long. The V gene's germline CDR1 is SGHDN and CDR2 FVKESK. V was trimmed by 1 base and J by 5 bases, leaving 17 bases between them. The CDR3 nucleotides are TGTGCCAGCAGCCAAGGGTGGGGCAGGGTGACGGAGACCCAGTACTTC. The encoded protein is CASSQGWGRVTETQYF.

V and J are TRBV19 and TRBJ1-3; possible D gene TRBD1, 5 bases. The germline V and J ends were trimmed by 7 bases and 4 bases, with 14 bases remaining between them. The CDR3 runs to 14 residues. CDR1 is LNHDA, CDR2 SQIVND, per germline (reference sequence). The CDR3 reads CASTQRGSGNTIYF. The CDR3 nucleotides read TGTGCCAGTACCCAACGGGGGTCGGGAAACACCATATATTTT.

This sequence joins TRBV19 and TRBJ1-3; weak D call: TRBD1 (6 bases). The CDR3 extends over 13 amino acids. V was shortened by 6 bases and J by 3 bases, with 9 bases between the two germline ends. The germline gives CDR1 LNHDA, CDR2 SQIVND (reference sequence). As DNA, the CDR3 is TGTGCCAGTAGGGGACACCTTGGAAACACCATATATTTT. This encodes CASRGHLGNTIYF.

The rearrangement links TRBV3-1 (or the pseudogene TRBV3-2) to TRBJ2-5; the D is unclear. CDR1 LGHDT and CDR2 YNNKEL come from the germline V gene (reference sequence). This CDR3 spans 14 amino acids. Deletions cut 4 bases from V and 1 base from J, with 10 bases between. CDR3 sequence reads: CASSPSSSQETQYF. CDR3 coding DNA: TGTGCCAGCAGCCCATCAAGTAGCCAAGAGACCCAGTACTTC.

This clone was detected once. The chain employs TRBV7-9 and TRBJ2-3, with D possibly TRBD1 on 6 matching bases. Germline lookup yields CDR1 SEHNR and CDR2 FQNEAQ (reference sequence). The V and J ends lost 5 bases and 3 bases respectively, with 15 bases between them. CDR3 size: 15 residues. The CDR3 sequence is CASSPVYRETDTQYF. The DNA for the CDR3 is TGTGCCAGCAGCCCCGTCTACAGGGAGACAGATACGCAGTATTTT.

This clone was seen more than once but under ten times. The chain combines TRBV10-2 with TRBJ2-7; 7 bases agree with TRBD1. Germline V gene data show CDR1 as WSHSY and CDR2 as SAAADI. The V segment lost 1 base and the J segment 5 bases; nucleotides outside the gene matches: 5. The CDR3 runs 14 residues. CDR3 residues: CASSEWGQPNEQYF. CDR3 sequence (DNA): TGCGCCAGCAGTGAGTGGGGACAGCCCAACGAGCAGTACTTC.

This clone has only one observation. The genes are TRBV19 and TRBJ1-1; D might be TRBD1 (5 bases). Between the trimmed V and J ends, which lost 6 bases and 0 bases, there was a span of 14 bases. This CDR3 comprises 15 residues. Germline CDR1 and CDR2: LNHDA and SQIVND (reference sequence). CDR3 region: CASSPLPGLNTEAFF. The CDR3 DNA reads TGTGCCAGTAGCCCTCTGCCAGGGCTGAACACTGAAGCTTTCTTT.

The CDR3, as DNA: TGTGCCAGCAGTGGAAACAGTCAGGGCTACACCTTC. Translating it yields CASSGNSQGYTF. The chain joins TRBV2 to TRBJ1-2; D remains unclear. V gave up 4 bases and J gave up 8 bases, with 11 bases separating them. The length of the CDR3 is 12 residues. Germline V lookup: CDR1 SNHLY, CDR2 FYNNEI.

The chain has TRBV18 and TRBJ1-5; D might be TRBD1 (6 bases). Germline CDR1 KGHSH, CDR2 LQKENI. This CDR3 comprises 18 residues. Deletions cut 3 bases from V and 2 bases from J, with 20 bases between. CDR3 in DNA: TGTGCCAGCTCACCGCAGGGGCAGGGACCACTCGGCAATCAGCCCCAGCATTTT. It encodes CASSPQGQGPLGNQPQHF.